This passage covers 10 T cell receptor beta chains from one sample sequenced in a study of T-cell reconstitution after alpha-beta-depleted transplantation in children. Construction of the TCRbeta library involved unique molecular identifiers. TCRdb re-derived calls from the PCR reads in MiXCR, one entry per CDR3 protein. The sample contains about 480,000 distinct CDR3 sequences, roughly an eighth of which appear only once. The sample was PBMCs from the stem cell graft donor, taken from the stem cell graft. Receptor source: a human donor who donated a stem cell graft to a child with combined immunodeficiency.

There are many counts of this clonotype. As DNA, the CDR3 is TGTGCCAGCAGTAGGACTAGCGGGAGTGATACGCAGTATTTT. Amino acids: CASSRTSGSDTQYF. This sequence joins TRBV6-2 or TRBV6-3 and TRBJ2-3, with 13 bases lining up with TRBD2. Germline lookup yields CDR1 MNHEY and CDR2 SVGEGT. V shed 5 bases, J shed 6 bases, and the junction held 2 bases outside the gene matches. This CDR3 comprises 14 residues.

The table lists this clonotype with many counts. The rearrangement uses TRBV20-1 and TRBJ1-6, with TRBD1 matching 7 bases. Germline assignment: CDR1 DFQATT and CDR2 SNEGSKA (reference sequence). J was trimmed by 6 bases and V by 3 bases; bases with no gene match: 5. CDR3 size: 14 residues. CDR3 residues: CSASRGTVNSPLHF. The CDR3 DNA is TGCAGTGCTAGCCGCGGGACAGTTAATTCACCCCTCCACTTT.

This clonotype has a handful of counts. The chain carries TRBV7-3 and TRBJ2-1; 11 bases are a match to TRBD2. Trimming at V came to 0 bases and at J to 0 bases, leaving 13 bases not matched to a gene. The germline gives CDR1 SGHTA, CDR2 FQGTGA. The CDR3 covers 21 residues. The CDR3 region is CASSLTSGGLAARSSYNEQFF. The CDR3 nucleotides read TGTGCCAGCAGCTTAACGTCTGGGGGACTAGCGGCCCGTAGCTCCTACAATGAGCAGTTCTTC.

Only a few counts were recorded for this clonotype. This chain joins TRBV6-1 and TRBJ2-1; the match to TRBD2 covers 7 bases. V shed 0 bases, J shed 4 bases, and the junction held 0 bases outside the gene matches. The CDR3 is 14 residues long. Germline V lookup: CDR1 MNHNS, CDR2 SASEGT. CDR3 coding DNA: TGTGCCAGCAGTGAAGCGGGGGGGTACAATGAGCAGTTCTTC. Its protein is CASSEAGGYNEQFF.

This clonotype has just a few counts. V usage is TRBV20-1 and J usage is TRBJ2-7, with D perhaps TRBD2 (5 bases). Trimming pared 5 bases from V and 0 bases from J, leaving 20 bases between. CDR1 and CDR2 (germline): DFQATT, SNEGSKA (reference sequence). CDR3 length equals 16 residues. This chain's CDR3 is CSAGGLNSMGSYEQYF. DNA for the CDR3: TGCAGTGCTGGCGGGCTGAACTCTATGGGCTCCTACGAGCAGTACTTC.

This rearrangement joins TRBV2 to TRBJ2-7; 7 bases agree with TRBD1. The CDR3 totals 13 residues. CDR1 SNHLY and CDR2 FYNNEI come from the germline V gene. With V trimmed by 6 bases and J by 4 bases, 6 bases remained unmatched. In DNA form, the CDR3 reads TGTGCCAGCAGCGGGACAGTGGTGTACGAGCAGTACTTC. Translation gives CASSGTVVYEQYF.

This clonotype was found many times. V gene TRBV4-1 combines with J gene TRBJ2-7; 9 nucleotides align to TRBD1. Germline V lookup: CDR1 MGHRA, CDR2 YSYEKL. This CDR3 region has 15 residues. Trimming cost V 3 bases and J 3 bases; bases outside gene matches: 6. The CDR3 DNA is TGCGCCAGCAGCCACGGTGGACAGGGGAACTACGAGCAGTACTTC. This encodes CASSHGGQGNYEQYF.

V gene TRBV7-2 combines with J gene TRBJ2-7; TRBD2 matches at 8 bases. The CDR3 runs 14 residues. CDR1 and CDR2 (germline): SGHTA, FQGNSA. V trimming: 2 bases; J trimming: 3 bases; junction bases outside the gene matches: 3. The CDR3 DNA is TGTGCCAGCAGCTTATCTAGCGGGTACTACGAGCAGTACTTC. Translating it yields CASSLSSGYYEQYF.

Only a few counts were recorded for this clonotype. J is TRBJ2-5 and V is TRBV3-1, with D uncertain. Between the trimmed V and J ends, which lost 7 bases and 5 bases, there was a span of 20 bases. Germline CDR1 is LGHDT and CDR2 is YNNKEL (reference sequence). The CDR3 runs 15 residues. This CDR3 is CASNDLRLMDETQYF. CDR3 bases: TGTGCCAGCAATGACCTCAGGTTGATGGATGAGACCCAGTACTTC.

The chain joins TRBV12-3 or TRBV12-4 to TRBJ2-2; 12 nucleotides match TRBD1. V shed 5 bases, J shed 6 bases, and the junction held 10 bases outside the gene matches. This CDR3 region has 17 residues. The CDR3 region is CASSTFTGTGGAGELFF. DNA of the CDR3: TGTGCCAGCAGTACTTTTACCGGGACAGGGGGCGCCGGGGAGCTGTTTTTT.